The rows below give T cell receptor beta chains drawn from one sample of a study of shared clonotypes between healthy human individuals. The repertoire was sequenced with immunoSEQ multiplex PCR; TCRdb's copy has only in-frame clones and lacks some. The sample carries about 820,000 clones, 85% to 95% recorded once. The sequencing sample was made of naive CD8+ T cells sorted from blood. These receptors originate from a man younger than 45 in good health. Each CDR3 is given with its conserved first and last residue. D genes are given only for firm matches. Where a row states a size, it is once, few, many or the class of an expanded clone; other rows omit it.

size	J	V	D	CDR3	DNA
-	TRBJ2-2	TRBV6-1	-	CASSVDWAPGELFF	TGTGCCAGCAGCGTGGACTGGGCCCCCGGGGAGCTGTTTTTT
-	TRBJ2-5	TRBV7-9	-	CASSLDTEWTQYF	TGTGCCAGCAGCTTAGATACAGAATGGACCCAGTACTTC
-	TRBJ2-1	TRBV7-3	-	CASSLSGGSLDEQFF	TGTGCCAGCAGCTTATCCGGGGGTTCGTTAGATGAGCAGTTCTTC
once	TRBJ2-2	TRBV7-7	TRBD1	CASSTWGQGKVNDTGELFF	TGTGCCAGCAGCACATGGGGACAGGGGAAAGTAAACGACACCGGGGAGCTGTTTTTT
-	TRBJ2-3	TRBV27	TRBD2	CATLFSWRLASTDTQYF	TGTGCCACCCTTTTTTCTTGGCGACTAGCGAGCACAGATACGCAGTATTTT
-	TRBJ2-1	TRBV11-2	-	CASSSPTGNEQFF	TGTGCCAGCAGCTCCCCGACTGGTAATGAGCAGTTCTTC
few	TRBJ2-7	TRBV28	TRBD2	CASAGGDYEQYF	TGTGCCAGCGCGGGGGGGGACTACGAGCAGTACTTC
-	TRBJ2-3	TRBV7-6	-	CASSLAGPTDTQYF	TGTGCCAGCAGCTTAGCGGGGCCCACAGATACGCAGTATTTT
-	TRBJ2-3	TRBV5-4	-	CASSLGQFTDTQYF	TGTGCCAGCAGCTTGGGGCAGTTCACAGATACGCAGTATTTT
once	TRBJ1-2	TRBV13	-	CASSLSSGSGYTF	TGTGCCAGCAGCCTCAGTTCGGGGTCCGGCTACACCTTC
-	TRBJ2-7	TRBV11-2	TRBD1	CASSFTGQAAYEQYF	TGTGCCAGCAGCTTTACGGGACAGGCTGCCTACGAGCAGTACTTC
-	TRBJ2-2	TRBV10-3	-	CAISEPDGSNTGELFF	TGTGCCATCAGTGAGCCGGACGGATCGAACACCGGGGAGCTGTTTTTT
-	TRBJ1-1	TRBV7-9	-	CASSLVGRWMNTEAFF	TGTGCCAGCAGCTTAGTGGGAAGGTGGATGAACACTGAAGCTTTCTTT
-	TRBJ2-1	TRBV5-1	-	CASSFDFGQNEQFF	TGCGCCAGCAGCTTCGACTTTGGACAGAATGAGCAGTTCTTC
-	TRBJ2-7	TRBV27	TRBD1	CASSPLGQGLLTSYEQYF	TGTGCCAGCAGTCCCCTGGGACAGGGGCTTTTAACGTCCTACGAGCAGTACTTC
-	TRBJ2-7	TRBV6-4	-	CASSAQGSPDYEQYF	TGTGCCAGCAGTGCACAGGGTTCGCCAGATTACGAGCAGTACTTC
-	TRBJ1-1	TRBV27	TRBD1	CASSPDRGGGTEAFF	TGTGCCAGCAGTCCTGACAGGGGCGGAGGGACTGAAGCTTTCTTT
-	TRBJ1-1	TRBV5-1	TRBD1	CASSKTGTGAWNTEAFF	TGCGCCAGCAGTAAAACCGGGACAGGGGCCTGGAACACTGAAGCTTTCTTT
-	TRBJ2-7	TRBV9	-	CASSVKGLDEQYF	TGTGCCAGCAGCGTGAAGGGGCTCGACGAGCAGTACTTC
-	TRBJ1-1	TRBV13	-	CASSKGMGGNTEAFF	TGTGCCAGCAGCAAGGGGATGGGCGGGAACACTGAAGCTTTCTTT
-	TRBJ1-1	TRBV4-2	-	CASSQDREFMNTEAFF	TGTGCCAGCAGCCAAGACCGGGAGTTTATGAACACTGAAGCTTTCTTT
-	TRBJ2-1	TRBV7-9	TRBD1	CASSLARQGPNIEQFF	TGTGCCAGCAGCTTAGCACGACAGGGCCCTAACATTGAGCAGTTCTTC
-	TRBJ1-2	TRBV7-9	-	CASSLAVGGDYGYTF	TGTGCCAGCAGCTTAGCGGTGGGGGGAGACTATGGCTACACCTTC
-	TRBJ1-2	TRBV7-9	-	CASSLPHDYGYTF	TGTGCCAGCAGCTTACCACATGACTATGGCTACACCTTC
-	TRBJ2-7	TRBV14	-	CASSQERLYEQYF	TGTGCCAGCAGCCAAGAGAGGCTTTACGAGCAGTACTTC
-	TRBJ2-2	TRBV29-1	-	CSVEMSQTAANTGELFF	TGCAGCGTTGAAATGAGTCAGACAGCGGCGAACACCGGGGAGCTGTTTTTT
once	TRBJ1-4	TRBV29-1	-	CSVEDHRQATNEKLFF	TGCAGCGTTGAAGATCATAGGCAGGCAACTAATGAAAAACTGTTTTTT
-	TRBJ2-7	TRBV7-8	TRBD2	CASSFFPGGGSTNYEQYF	TGTGCCAGCAGCTTCTTCCCTGGGGGGGGTAGCACTAACTACGAGCAGTACTTC
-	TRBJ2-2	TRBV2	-	CASSEGATGELFF	TGTGCCAGCAGTGAAGGGGCGACCGGGGAGCTGTTTTTT
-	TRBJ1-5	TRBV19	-	CASSMMGYSNQPQHF	TGTGCCAGTAGTATGATGGGGTATAGCAATCAGCCCCAGCATTTT
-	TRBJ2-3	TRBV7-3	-	CASSLLGGTDTQYF	TGTGCCAGCAGCTTATTGGGCGGAACAGATACGCAGTATTTT
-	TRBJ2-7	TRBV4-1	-	CASSQKESYEQYF	TGCGCCAGCAGCCAAAAAGAGTCCTACGAGCAGTACTTC
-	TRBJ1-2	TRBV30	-	CAWSVLEHYLYGYTF	TGTGCCTGGAGTGTACTTGAACACTACCTCTATGGCTACACCTTC
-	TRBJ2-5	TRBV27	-	CASSFIGQETQYF	TGTGCCAGCAGTTTTATCGGCCAGGAGACCCAGTACTTC
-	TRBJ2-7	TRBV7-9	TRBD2	CASSLGGASGGYEQYF	TGTGCCAGCAGCCTGGGCGGGGCTAGCGGGGGTTACGAGCAGTACTTC
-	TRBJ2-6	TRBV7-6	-	CASSSTVANVLTF	TGTGCCAGCAGCTCGACGGTAGCCAACGTCCTGACTTTC
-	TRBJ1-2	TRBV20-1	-	CSAEIRALF	TGCAGTGCCGAGATCCGGGCTCTATTC
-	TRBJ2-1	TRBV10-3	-	CAISDFRMWKGSEQFF	TGTGCCATCAGTGATTTTAGGATGTGGAAAGGGTCTGAGCAGTTCTTC
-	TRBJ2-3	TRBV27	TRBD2	CASRLAGATDTQYF	TGTGCCAGCAGGCTGGCGGGAGCCACAGATACGCAGTATTTT
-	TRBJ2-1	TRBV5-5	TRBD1	CASSPDRGAGINEQFF	TGTGCCAGCAGCCCTGACAGGGGCGCGGGTATCAATGAGCAGTTCTTC